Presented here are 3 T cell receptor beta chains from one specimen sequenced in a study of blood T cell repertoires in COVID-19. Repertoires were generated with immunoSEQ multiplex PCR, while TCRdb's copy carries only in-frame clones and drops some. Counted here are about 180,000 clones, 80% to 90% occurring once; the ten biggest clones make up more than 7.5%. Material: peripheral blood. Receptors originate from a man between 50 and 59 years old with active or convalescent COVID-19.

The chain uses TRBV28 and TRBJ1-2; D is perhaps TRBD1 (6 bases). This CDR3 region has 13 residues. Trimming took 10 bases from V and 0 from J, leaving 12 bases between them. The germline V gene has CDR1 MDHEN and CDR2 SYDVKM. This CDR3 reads CATGGASNYGYTF. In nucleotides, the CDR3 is TGTGCCACCGGGGGGGCGTCTAACTATGGCTACACCTTC.

The CDR3 sequence is CASSLRESMNTEAFF. The DNA for the CDR3 is TGCGCCAGCAGCCTCCGTGAGAGCATGAACACTGAAGCTTTCTTT. V usage is TRBV4-1 and J usage is TRBJ1-1; D gene uncertain. Trimming removed 4 bases from V and 0 bases from J, with 12 bases in between. Germline V lookup: CDR1 MGHRA, CDR2 YSYEKL. The CDR3 consists of 15 residues.

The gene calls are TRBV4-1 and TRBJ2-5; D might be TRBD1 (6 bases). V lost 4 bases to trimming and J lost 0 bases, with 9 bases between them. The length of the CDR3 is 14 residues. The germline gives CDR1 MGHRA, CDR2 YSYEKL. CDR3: CASSLQGHQETQYF. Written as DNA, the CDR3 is TGCGCCAGCAGCCTTCAGGGGCACCAAGAGACCCAGTACTTC.